This T cell receptor (beta chain) came from a study of shared clonotypes between healthy human individuals. In the study overall: A couple of women and a few men aged 18 to 49 served as donors.

Clones were sequenced by immunoSEQ multiplex PCR, and TCRdb holds only the in-frame ones, with some missing. The repertoire includes hundreds of thousands of clones, 70% to 80% of them detected once, and approximately 12% sits in the top ten. J was trimmed by 5 bases and V by 4 bases; bases with no gene match: 14. This CDR3 contains 17 residues. Germline CDR1 SGHTA, CDR2 FQGNSA. This receptor was obtained from a woman aged 40 to 50 in good health. Some clones in this sample may be carry-over from other donors' samples. The genes are TRBV7-2 and TRBJ2-3; 8 bases map to TRBD1. Sequencing used PBMCs. The CDR3 is CASSSKGRGRLGDTQYF. The DNA for the CDR3 is TGTGCCAGCAGCTCTAAGGGCAGGGGGCGGTTAGGAGATACGCAGTATTTT.